A single T cell receptor (beta chain) is shown here with its context. Its antigen target is currently unknown. The input lacks base qualities; no much larger clone sits a single base away. This sample is drawn from a study of blood T cell repertoires in COVID-19 (TCRdb year 2020). Regarding the complete study: The collaborator samples originated in the United States, Italy and Spain and spanned the acute and convalescent phases of COVID-19. The material from the prospective study consisted of cDNA or gDNA derived from T cells, B-cell-depleted T cells, or PBMCs. Deeply sampled blood TCRbeta repertoires from subjects exposed to, actively infected with, or recovered from COVID-19 were included in the dataset. The repertoires were released in a freely available public database intended as a resource for research on the immune response to SARS-CoV-2. The samples were drawn from two sources: the first 160 participants of the ongoing ImmuneRACE study, and 950 to 1,500 subjects contributed by 6 global collaborators. The sample metadata nearly always contained a de-identified subject ID, COVID-19 status, age in years and sex. Where available, HLA class I and class II types were obtained from metadata supplied by the sample provider rather than from assay-based typing.

The paper as a whole reports these results and caveats: Clinical and demographic metadata were provided uncurated, with the amount varying by source and participant.

TCRbeta CDR3 regions were amplified from genomic DNA by means of the immunoSEQ Assay, a bias-controlled multiplex PCR. From the authors' description of their analysis: Within the assay, amplification of reference gene primers was used to estimate how many nucleated cells each sample contained. To quantify the absolute abundance of each unique TCRbeta CDR3 rearrangement, sequence reads were collapsed and filtered. For each sample, productive Simpson clonality was calculated as the square root of Simpson's diversity index over productive rearrangements. The table was pulled from immuneACCESS by TCRdb, which kept in-frame rearrangements only. Such tables lose some clones; where checked, under half of the loss comes from unresolved V genes, and the rest has no known cause. V and J calls and clone size follow that table, whereas D and trimming were derived from the DNA. The sample includes fewer than 150,000 clones, with around 85% observed a single time. The top ten clonotypes cover around 4.5% of the sample.

Whole blood was collected in K2EDTA tubes by collaborating institutions according to the institutions' own protocols. For TCRbeta analysis, collaborator samples were shipped as frozen whole blood, as isolated PBMCs, or as DNA extracted from either sample type. Taken from the germline V gene (reference sequence), the CDR1 and CDR2 loops are SGHKS and YYEKEE. The V and J ends are trimmed by 4 bases and 0 bases, leaving 13 bases between them. Its CDR3 holds 16 amino acids, cysteine through phenylalanine. Only the CDR3 DNA is retained, 48 bases long and in frame from the first base. This receptor was taken from a human donor in a cohort sampled during active COVID-19. The chain is encoded by TRBV5-5 joined to TRBJ1-4; the D region possibly corresponds to TRBD1 (5 bases align). Specimen: peripheral blood. The CDR3 reads as follows: CASSLLWGATNEKLFF. The base sequence is TGTGCCAGCAGCCTGCTTTGGGGGGCAACTAATGAAAAACTGTTTTTT.